The 24 T cell receptor beta chains below were found in one sample sequenced in a study of shared clonotypes between healthy human individuals (dated by TCRdb to between 2020 and 2021). CD8 naive samples consisted of CD45RO-negative cells that were positively selected for CCR7, yielding a CD45RA+CCR7+ population without TemRA cells. Libraries were prepared through the immunoSEQ multiplex PCR assay. Held by TCRdb, this immuneACCESS table contains in-frame sequences only and omits some clones. Under half of the omission traces to an unresolved V gene where checked; the cause of the rest is unknown. A total of roughly 2.1 million clones appear in this sample, around 93% of them only once. The ten most abundant clones make up around 1.7% of the sample. The source material was naive CD8+ T cells from PBMCs. According to the study, the label for this sample's cell subset or site signals: CD45RA+CCR7+. Receptor source: a man between 18 and 35 years old in good health. Some clones in this sample may be carry-over from other donors' samples.

This chain links TRBV28 with TRBJ2-2; 7 bases fit TRBD1. This CDR3 has 21 amino acids. The V gene's germline CDR1 is MDHEN and CDR2 SYDVKM. J was trimmed by 0 bases and V by 8 bases; bases with no gene match: 24. CDR3 region: CASHRRVFGQVPRTNTGELFF. DNA for the CDR3: TGTGCCAGCCACAGGCGCGTCTTTGGACAGGTACCCCGTACGAACACCGGGGAGCTGTTTTTT.

The rearrangement links TRBV27 to TRBJ1-4, with D tentatively TRBD1 (5 bases). V lost 9 bases to trimming and J lost 5 bases, with 10 bases between them. The CDR3 totals 12 residues. The germline CDR1 and CDR2 sequences are MNHEY and SMNVEV (reference sequence). The CDR3 coding sequence is TGTGCCAGTTCGGGACCCAATGAAAAACTGTTTTTT. It encodes CASSGPNEKLFF.

As concerns this clone: Different DNA sequences within this sample yield the same CDR3. The V and J genes are TRBV27 and TRBJ2-1; D is undetermined. The CDR3 spans 14 residues. CDR1 is MNHEY, CDR2 SMNVEV, per germline (reference sequence). V gave up 2 bases and J gave up 2 bases, with 7 bases separating them. CDR3 sequence (DNA): TGTGCCAGCAGTTTAGGGGTTCCCTACAATGAGCAGTTCTTC. Encoded protein: CASSLGVPYNEQFF.

Notes on this clone: In the same sample, other DNA sequences code for this CDR3. The chain has TRBV9 and TRBJ2-3; no reliable D call. Germline CDR1 reads SGDLS; CDR2 reads YYNGEE. V gave up 4 bases and J gave up 2 bases, with 5 bases separating them. The CDR3 is made up of 12 amino acids. CDR3 protein: CASSLNTDTQYF. CDR3 nucleotide sequence: TGTGCCAGCAGCCTAAACACAGATACGCAGTATTTT.

The gene calls are TRBV6-5 and TRBJ2-7, with TRBD2 identical over 8 bases. CDR3 length: 15 residues. V lost 7 bases to trimming and J lost 3 bases; unmatched junction nucleotides: 11. Per germline, CDR1 MNHEY and CDR2 SVGAGI. CDR3 sequence reads: CASNQIAGSIYEQYF. The DNA of the CDR3 is TGTGCCAGCAACCAGATAGCGGGAAGTATCTACGAGCAGTACTTC.

The V call is TRBV28, the J call TRBJ1-1, with a weak D call TRBD1 (5 bases). The CDR3 is 18 amino acids. Germline V gene data show CDR1 as MDHEN and CDR2 as SYDVKM. V was shortened by 4 bases and J by 4 bases, with 25 bases between the two germline ends. CDR3: CASSWGGGPGPRATEAFF. DNA for the CDR3: TGTGCCAGCAGTTGGGGGGGAGGGCCGGGCCCTCGAGCCACTGAAGCTTTCTTT.

The chain recombines TRBV27 with TRBJ1-2, with D possibly TRBD1 on 6 matching bases. Trimming removed 5 bases at V and 6 bases at J, with 22 bases between. Germline CDR1 is MNHEY and CDR2 is SMNVEV (reference sequence). This CDR3 has 16 residues. The CDR3, as DNA: TGTGCCAGCAGTACAATCTTACAACAGGGAATTGATGGCTACACCTTC. Its translation is CASSTILQQGIDGYTF.

The chain is built from TRBV9 and TRBJ2-1; 7 positions agree with TRBD2. Germline V gives CDR1 SGDLS, CDR2 YYNGEE. J lost 1 base, V lost 4 bases, and 2 bases had no gene match. The CDR3 has 14 residues. The CDR3 DNA follows: TGTGCCAGCAGCAAGCGGGAATCCTACAATGAGCAGTTCTTC. It codes for CASSKRESYNEQFF.

This chain links TRBV4-2 with TRBJ2-7; D call uncertain. Germline CDR1 reads LGHNA; CDR2 reads YNFKEQ. The CDR3 is 11 residues long. The V and J ends lost 0 bases and 6 bases respectively, with 3 bases between them. The CDR3 region is CASSQEGEQYF. CDR3 in DNA: TGTGCCAGCAGCCAAGAGGGCGAGCAGTACTTC.

The chain combines TRBV13 with TRBJ2-7, with 7 bases lining up with TRBD2. In germline, CDR1 is PRHDT, CDR2 FYEKMQ (reference sequence). The CDR3 extends over 15 amino acids. The J segment lost 4 bases and the V segment lost 5 bases, leaving 11 bases of the junction unmatched. In nucleotides, the CDR3 is TGTGCCAGCAGCCCGCCCAGGACTAGTACGTACGAGCAGTACTTC. Translation: CASSPPRTSTYEQYF.

This clone was seen just once. The chain has TRBV7-8 and TRBJ2-7; 10 bases match TRBD1. The CDR3 consists of 15 residues. The J segment lost 7 bases and the V segment lost 3 bases, leaving 9 bases of the junction unmatched. Germline V CDR1 and CDR2: SGHVS, FQNEAQ. The CDR3 loop reads CASSLLGQGTGEQYF. The CDR3 coding sequence is TGTGCCAGCAGCTTGTTGGGACAGGGGACGGGGGAGCAGTACTTC.

The chain uses TRBV5-4 and TRBJ2-1; 12 nucleotides agree with TRBD2. This CDR3 contains 15 residues. Germline V gives CDR1 SGHNT, CDR2 YYREEE (reference sequence). V was clipped by 1 base and J by 8 bases; unmatched bases: 4. The CDR3 coding sequence is TGTGCCAGCAGCTTGTGGACTAGCGGGGATGATGAGCAGTTCTTC. It encodes CASSLWTSGDDEQFF.

The chain recombines TRBV27 with TRBJ2-1; 9 bases agree with TRBD1. The V gene's germline CDR1 is MNHEY and CDR2 SMNVEV (reference sequence). V gave up 2 bases and J gave up 3 bases; unmatched junction bases: 2. This CDR3 region has 15 residues. The chain's CDR3 is CASSLRTGVYNEQFF. The CDR3 bases are TGTGCCAGCAGTTTAAGGACAGGGGTCTACAATGAGCAGTTCTTC.

The chain is built from TRBV4-1 and TRBJ1-2, with TRBD1 as a possible D gene (5 bases). The CDR3 is 16 residues long. V lost 3 bases to trimming and J lost 3 bases, with 17 bases between them. Germline V gene data show CDR1 as MGHRA and CDR2 as YSYEKL. CDR3 amino acids: CASSHTAGPRYYGYTF. CDR3 nucleotide sequence: TGCGCCAGCAGCCATACAGCGGGGCCTCGGTACTATGGCTACACCTTC.

This clone was observed once. The DNA is left out, because the CDR3 cannot be placed on it with certainty; the CDR3 is given as TCRdb lists it. The chain carries TRBV9 and TRBJ2-7; the table's D call TRBD1 went unverified against the DNA. The V gene's germline CDR1 is SGDLS and CDR2 YYNGEE. Ends included, the CDR3 has 15 residues. The CDR3 sequence is CASSVGTGTGFEVYF.

The chain uses TRBV7-2 and TRBJ1-2; no definite D call. There are 14 residues in the CDR3. The germline V gene has CDR1 SGHTA and CDR2 FQGNSA. V was pared by 2 bases and J by 3 bases, with 10 bases between. For the CDR3, the DNA is TGTGCCAGCAGCTTATATAGTCCGGACTATGGCTACACCTTC. Encoded protein: CASSLYSPDYGYTF.

The V call is TRBV7-8, the J call TRBJ2-7, with D possibly being TRBD1 (7 bases). Trimming took off 2 bases at V and 0 bases at J, with 17 bases between the two ends. CDR1 and CDR2 (germline): SGHVS, FQNEAQ. This CDR3 has 17 residues. The CDR3 DNA sequence: TGTGCCAGCAGCTTACAGGGGGTAGCGGCAAGCTCCTACGAGCAGTACTTC. It is translated as CASSLQGVAASSYEQYF.

This chain joins TRBV5-1 and TRBJ1-1, with unresolved D. Germline CDR1 SGHRS, CDR2 YFSETQ. This CDR3 spans 15 amino acids. Trimming stripped 0 bases from V and 5 bases from J, with 14 bases between. CDR3 region: CASSLVFDLGTEAFF. The CDR3 bases are TGCGCCAGCAGCTTGGTTTTTGACCTCGGGACTGAAGCTTTCTTT.

This chain joins TRBV28 and TRBJ1-5, with a tentative D call TRBD1 (5 bases). Deletions cut 8 bases from V and 3 bases from J, with 29 bases between. The CDR3 covers 19 residues. Germline loops: CDR1 MDHEN, CDR2 SYDVKM. The CDR3 DNA reads TGTGCCAGCGCGGTCCCCTTTTGGCGGGGGGAAGGGGACAATCAGCCCCAGCATTTT. Translating it yields CASAVPFWRGEGDNQPQHF.

The chain recombines TRBV30 with TRBJ2-7; 11 bases agree with TRBD1. V was pared by 1 base and J by 3 bases, with 2 bases of the junction left unmatched. Germline values: CDR1 GTSNPN, CDR2 SVGIG (reference sequence). The CDR3 spans 14 residues. CDR3 nucleotides: TGTGCCTGGAGTGGGGGGACAGGGGGCTACGAGCAGTACTTC. Its translation is CAWSGGTGGYEQYF. The full variable domain, completed using reference TRBV30 and TRBJ2-7, is SQTIHQWPATLVQPVGSPLSLECTVEGTSNPNLYWYRQAAGRGLQLLFYSVGIGQISSEVPQNLSASRPQDRQFILSSKKLLLSDSGFYLCAWSGGTGGYEQYFGPGTRLTVT.

The chain is built from TRBV7-9 and TRBJ1-2; TRBD1 aligns across 8 bases. Germline lookup yields CDR1 SEHNR and CDR2 FQNEAQ (reference sequence). After removal of 3 bases from V and 8 bases from J, the junction contained 20 bases not matched to a gene. The CDR3 loop spans 18 amino acids. Here the CDR3 DNA reads TGTGCCAGCAGCTTTAGTCCCGGGACAGGAAAAGGTGTGTGGGGCTACACCTTC. This translates into CASSFSPGTGKGVWGYTF.

The genes are TRBV11-2 and TRBJ1-1; D is uncertain. CDR3 length: 16 residues. Germline assignment: CDR1 SGHAT and CDR2 FQNNGV. Trimming took off 4 bases at V and 1 base at J, with 16 bases between the two ends. The CDR3 DNA reads as TGTGCCAGCAGCTCCCTCCTAGTCCCGGGGAACACTGAAGCTTTCTTT. It is translated as CASSSLLVPGNTEAFF.

The J gene is TRBJ2-1, the V gene TRBV6-5; 9 bases line up with TRBD2. Germline CDR1 MNHEY, CDR2 SVGAGI. J was trimmed by 3 bases and V by 2 bases; bases with no gene match: 5. CDR3 size: 16 residues. Here the CDR3 DNA reads TGTGCCAGCAGTTACCGGGCGGGAGGGCTCTACAATGAGCAGTTCTTC. This encodes CASSYRAGGLYNEQFF.

The genes are TRBV11-1 and TRBJ2-7; 7 positions match TRBD1. Germline V lookup: CDR1 SGHAT, CDR2 FQDESV (reference sequence). V gave up 8 bases and J gave up 2 bases; unmatched junction bases: 6. The CDR3 covers 13 residues. In nucleotides, the CDR3 is TGTGCCAGCGGTGACAGGGCGGCCTACGAGCAGTACTTC. This sequence encodes CASGDRAAYEQYF.